The source of this T cell receptor (beta chain) is a study of cytomegalovirus exposure and HLA in healthy donors. In the case of this clone: Its specificity is unknown.

Findings and caveats of the study: In an earlier analysis, about 90% or about 30%: the productive usage of most TCR beta V segments. A later analysis revealed that TCR association rates differed between HLA loci, peaking at DRB1 and bottoming out at HLA-C. Immune exposure information comprised only CMV serostatus.

The CDR3 runs to 12 residues. The germline gives CDR1 MNHNS, CDR2 SASEGT. PCR primers comprised 60 Vbeta and 13 Jbeta primers. Some clones are missing from TCRdb's copy, which holds only in-frame ones; the method was immunoSEQ multiplex PCR. The data hold 120,000 to 150,000 clones, with roughly 86% observed a single time. The sequenced sample was PBMCs. The chain uses TRBV6-1 and TRBJ1-1, with a possible D match to TRBD1 (6 bases). The receptor was derived from a woman aged 40 to 50 in good health and CMV-seronegative. The CDR3 coding sequence is TGTGGAACTACAGGGCCCAACACTGAAGCTTTCTTT. As protein: CGTTGPNTEAFF.